What follows are 2 T cell receptor beta chains derived from one specimen sequenced in a study of blood T cells in healthy people across ages. Combining a sample-barcoded 5' primer with a J-beta primer mix, a second PCR ran for 7 to 11 cycles. MiXCR was run by TCRdb on the 5' RACE reads, yielding one entry per CDR3 protein. The sample gives 800,000 to 950,000 distinct CDR3 sequences, about 37% of which show up once; approximately 12% is in the top ten. Sequenced input: blood. The receptors were sampled from a man younger than 35 in good health.

V usage is TRBV27 and J usage is TRBJ2-4; 12 nucleotides match TRBD1. Germline assignment: CDR1 MNHEY and CDR2 SMNVEV (reference sequence). J gave up 0 bases and V 0 bases, and 12 bases lay outside the gene matches. The CDR3 loop spans 21 amino acids. The CDR3 coding sequence is TGTGCCAGCAGTTTATCACGGCCCGGGACAGGGGGCTTCCTAGCCAAAAACATTCAGTACTTC. Encoded protein: CASSLSRPGTGGFLAKNIQYF.

This clonotype was observed at least ten times. The chain links TRBV29-1 to TRBJ2-5, with 7 bases lining up with TRBD1. V lost 5 bases to trimming and J lost 2 bases; unmatched junction nucleotides: 11. The germline CDR1 and CDR2 sequences are SQVTM and ANQGSEA. This CDR3 contains 15 residues. This chain's CDR3 is CSVTRDRSKQETQYF. The DNA of the CDR3 is TGCAGCGTTACTCGGGACAGAAGTAAACAAGAGACCCAGTACTTC.